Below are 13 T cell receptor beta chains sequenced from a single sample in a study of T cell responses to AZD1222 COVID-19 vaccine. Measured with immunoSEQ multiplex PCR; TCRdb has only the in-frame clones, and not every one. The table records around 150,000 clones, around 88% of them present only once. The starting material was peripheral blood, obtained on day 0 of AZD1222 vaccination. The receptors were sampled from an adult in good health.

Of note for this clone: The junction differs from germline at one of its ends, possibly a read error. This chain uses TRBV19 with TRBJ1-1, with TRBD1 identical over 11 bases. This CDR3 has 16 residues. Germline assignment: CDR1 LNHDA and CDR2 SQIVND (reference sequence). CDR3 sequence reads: CASTIMGQGGSTEAFF. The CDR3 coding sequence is TGTGCCAGTACTATAATGGGACAGGGGGGGAGCACTGAAGCTTTCTTT.

The CDR3 sequence is CASSDSSYNEQFF. The CDR3 DNA reads as TGTGCCAGCAGTGACAGCTCCTACAATGAGCAGTTCTTC. The gene calls are TRBV7-9 and TRBJ2-1; tentative D call: TRBD1 (5 bases). The V end was cut by 6 bases, the J end by 0 bases, with 6 bases between. CDR1 SEHNR and CDR2 FQNEAQ come from the germline V gene (reference sequence). The CDR3 runs to 13 residues. The full variable domain, in which reference TRBV7-9 and TRBJ2-1 provide the parts outside the CDR3, is DTGVSQNPRHKITKRGQNVTFRCDPISEHNRLYWYRQTLGQGPEFLTYFQNEAQLEKSRLLSDRFSAERPKGSFSTLEIQRTEQGDSAMYLCASSDSSYNEQFFGPGTRLTVL.

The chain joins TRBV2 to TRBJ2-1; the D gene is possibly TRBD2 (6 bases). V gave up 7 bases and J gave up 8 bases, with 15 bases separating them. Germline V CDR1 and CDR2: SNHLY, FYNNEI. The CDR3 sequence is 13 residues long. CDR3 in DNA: TGTGCCAGCACGGCGGGGTGGGGCGATGAGCAGTTCTTC. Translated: CASTAGWGDEQFF.

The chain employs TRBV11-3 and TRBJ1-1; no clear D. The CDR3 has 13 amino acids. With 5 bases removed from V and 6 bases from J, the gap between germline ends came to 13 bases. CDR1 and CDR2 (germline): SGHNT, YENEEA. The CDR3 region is CASSANSYAEAFF. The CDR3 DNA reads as TGTGCCAGCAGCGCCAACAGTTACGCTGAAGCTTTCTTT.

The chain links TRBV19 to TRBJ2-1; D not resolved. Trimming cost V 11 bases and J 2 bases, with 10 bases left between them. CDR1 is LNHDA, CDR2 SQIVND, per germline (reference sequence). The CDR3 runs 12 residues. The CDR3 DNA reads TGTGCCGCCACAGATCCCTACAATGAGCAGTTCTTC. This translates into CAATDPYNEQFF.

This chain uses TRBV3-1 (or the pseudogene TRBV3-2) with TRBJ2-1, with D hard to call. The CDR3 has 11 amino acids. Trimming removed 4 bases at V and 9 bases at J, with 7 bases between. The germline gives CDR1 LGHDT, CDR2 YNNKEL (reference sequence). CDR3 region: CASSRGGEQFF. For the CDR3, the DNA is TGTGCCAGCAGCCGTGGTGGTGAGCAGTTCTTC.

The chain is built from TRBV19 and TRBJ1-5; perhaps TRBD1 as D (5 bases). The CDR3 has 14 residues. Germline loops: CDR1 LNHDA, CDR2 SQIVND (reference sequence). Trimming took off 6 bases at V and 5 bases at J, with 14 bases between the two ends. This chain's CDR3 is CASRGVAAYQPQHF. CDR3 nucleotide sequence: TGTGCCAGTAGGGGGGTGGCAGCTTATCAGCCCCAGCATTTT.

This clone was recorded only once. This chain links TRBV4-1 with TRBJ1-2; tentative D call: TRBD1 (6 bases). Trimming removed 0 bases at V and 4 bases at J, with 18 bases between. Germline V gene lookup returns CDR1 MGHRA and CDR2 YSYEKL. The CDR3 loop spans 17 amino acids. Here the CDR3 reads CASSQDRQAGASYGYTF. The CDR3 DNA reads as TGCGCCAGCAGCCAAGACCGGCAGGCAGGGGCTTCCTATGGCTACACCTTC.

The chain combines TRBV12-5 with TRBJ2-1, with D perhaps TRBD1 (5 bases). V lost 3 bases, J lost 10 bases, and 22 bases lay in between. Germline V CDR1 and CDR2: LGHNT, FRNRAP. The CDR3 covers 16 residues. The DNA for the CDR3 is TGTGCTAGTGGTTTCGACAAGGGGCCTGGGTCTCGAGAGCAGTTCTTC. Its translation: CASGFDKGPGSREQFF.

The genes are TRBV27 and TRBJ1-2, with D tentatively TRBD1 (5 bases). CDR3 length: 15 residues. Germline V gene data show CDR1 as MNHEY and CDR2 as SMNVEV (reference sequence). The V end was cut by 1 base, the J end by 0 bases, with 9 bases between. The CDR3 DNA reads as TGTGCCAGCAGTTTATATACAGGAGCTAACTATGGCTACACCTTC. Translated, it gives CASSLYTGANYGYTF.

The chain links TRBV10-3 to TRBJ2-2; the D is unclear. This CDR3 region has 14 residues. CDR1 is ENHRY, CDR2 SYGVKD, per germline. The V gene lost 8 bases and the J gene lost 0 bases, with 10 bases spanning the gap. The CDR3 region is CAIGQVSNTGELFF. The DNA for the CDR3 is TGTGCCATCGGGCAGGTCTCGAACACCGGGGAGCTGTTTTTT.

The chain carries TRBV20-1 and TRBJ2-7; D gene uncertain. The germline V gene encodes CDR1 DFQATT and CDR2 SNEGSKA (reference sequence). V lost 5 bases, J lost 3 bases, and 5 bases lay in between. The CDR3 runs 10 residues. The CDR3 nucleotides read TGCAGTGCTTTTAGCTACGAGCAGTACTTC. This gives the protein CSAFSYEQYF.

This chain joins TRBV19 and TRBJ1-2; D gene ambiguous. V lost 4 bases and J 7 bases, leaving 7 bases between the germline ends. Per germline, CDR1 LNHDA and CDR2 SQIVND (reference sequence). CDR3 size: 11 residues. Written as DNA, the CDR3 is TGTGCCAGTAGTACTATGGGTGGCTACACCTTC. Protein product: CASSTMGGYTF.